This TCR beta chain is from a study of blood T cells in healthy people across ages (dated by TCRdb to the mid-2010s). With respect to the entire study: Template switching captured roughly one uniquely barcoded TCR beta cDNA molecule per two T cells in model experiments. Using deep sequencing normalized with unique cDNA molecular identifiers, the study measured how TCR beta repertoire diversity changes with age. The donors were split into four age groups: young (average around 15 years), middle-aged (roughly 40), aged (more than 60) and long-lived (82). Donors of different ages were randomly distributed across sequencing lanes to avoid experimental bias. Two additional independent replicas of 1 million unique cDNA reads from the same blood draw were analyzed for two donors (one aged 18 to 29 and one aged 80 or older). What the authors observed across the whole study: Observed TCR beta diversity per million T cells fell roughly linearly with age, and a significant reduction was already apparent by age roughly 40. There was a strong correlation between observed TCR beta diversity and the percentage of naive T cells measured by flow cytometry. Estimates of total diversity from one million sequenced T cells were regarded as lower bounds and underestimates. Compared with the aged group, the long-lived group had more naive CD4+ T cells, fewer expanded clones and increased TCR diversity, suggesting age selection. Bulk unsorted PBMC profiling prevented conclusive comparison of naive and antigen-experienced compartments. Because donor CMV infection status was unknown, age-related changes in expanded clonotypes were potentially confounded.

Donors were a few dozen systemically healthy Caucasian individuals from Russia aged about 6 to 100 years. Ten milliliters of peripheral blood were drawn from each donor into EDTA-treated Vacutainer tubes. Ficoll-Paque density-gradient centrifugation was used to isolate PBMCs, with at least 6 million obtained per sample. Total RNA was extracted from PBMCs with Trizol reagent, with at least 5 micrograms obtained per sample. Naive CD45RAhigh/CD27high T cell percentages were measured by flow cytometry on a PBMC aliquot from every donor. Library preparation was by 5' RACE. TCRdb records Illumina HiSeq 2500 as the sequencer. A second 7 to 11 cycle PCR used a sample-barcoded 5' primer and a J-beta primer mix. A template-switch 5' adaptor carrying 12 random nucleotides introduced a unique molecular identifier onto each TCR beta cDNA molecule. Each sample yielded at least 2.5 million CDR3-containing paired-end reads. The Mint cDNA synthesis kit, primed by a TRBC-specific oligonucleotide, was used to synthesize first-strand cDNA from all RNA. Following uracil-DNA glycosylase treatment, a first 18-cycle PCR with universal primers M1SS and BC2_uni_R was performed on all cDNA. In the original analysis: Normalization of each sample was performed by random selection of 1 million high-quality reads, each carrying a distinct molecular identifier. Instead of being binned into consensus sequences, reads that shared molecular identifiers were thrown out. MiTCR, set to a Q25 quality threshold and the strictest error-elimination algorithm, was used for CDR3 identification, clonotype clustering and error correction. A nonparametric unseen species model using Euler transformation provided a lower-bound estimate of total TCR beta diversity. In TCRdb, the public reads were trimmed at Q25 with fastp and aligned with MiXCR, with productive beta chains retained. Rows with one shared CDR3 protein collapse into an entry with the most common genes and DNA. TCRdb's processing, not the authors', yielded these V and J calls. The sample table shows hundreds of thousands of distinct CDR3 sequences, and roughly 41% are seen once. About 30% of the sample is taken by the ten largest.

CDR1 and CDR2, looked up from the germline V gene (reference sequence), are DFQATT and SNEGSKA. The CDR3, cysteine through phenylalanine, is 16 amino acids long. This entry keeps only the CDR3 DNA: 48 bases, framed from base 1. V trim: 6 bases; J trim: 0 bases; unmatched bases: 11. Concerning this clonotype itself: The target of this receptor is not known. Per-nucleotide qualities are absent, and no much larger clonotype sits a single base away.

Sample: blood. Rearrangement joined TRBV20-1 to TRBJ2-1, with TRBD2 identical over 7 junction bases. The sequence came from a man at least 80 years old in good health. The DNA reads TGCAGTGCCGGAACTAGCGCATGGAGCTCCTACAATGAGCAGTTCTTC. Its translation is CSAGTSAWSSYNEQFF.